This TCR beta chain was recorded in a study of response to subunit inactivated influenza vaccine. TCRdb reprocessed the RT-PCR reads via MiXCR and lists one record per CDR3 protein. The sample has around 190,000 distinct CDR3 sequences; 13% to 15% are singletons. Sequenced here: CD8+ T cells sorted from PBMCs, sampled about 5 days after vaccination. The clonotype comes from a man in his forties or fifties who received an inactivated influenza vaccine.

The chain's CDR3 is CASSISGGGTYEQYF. The CDR3 bases are TGTGCCAGCAGCATTAGCGGGGGGGGCACCTACGAGCAGTACTTC. The chain has TRBV11-2 and TRBJ2-7, with TRBD2 matching over 11 bases. J lost 2 bases, V lost 5 bases, and 5 bases had no gene match. The CDR3 contains 15 residues. Germline CDR1 and CDR2: SGHAT and FQNNGV.